These 13 T cell receptor beta chains share one sample of origin, sequenced in a study of neurological immune-mediated disorders. From the 5' RACE reads, TCRdb called clonotypes with MiXCR, one entry per CDR3 protein. The sample shows 30,000 to 35,000 distinct CDR3 sequences, less than 5% of them seen only once. Sequencing used CD4+ T cells from blood. These TCRs come from a woman aged 40 to 55 in good health.

This clonotype has at least ten counts. The rearrangement joins TRBV20-1 to TRBJ1-2; possible D gene TRBD1, 6 bases. CDR1 and CDR2 from the germline V gene are DFQATT and SNEGSKA (reference sequence). The CDR3 totals 17 residues. Trimming pared 3 bases from V and 2 bases from J, leaving 22 bases between. CDR3 DNA: TGCAGTGCTAGTTTGGGGGCGGGGCTCGGCGGGAACTATGGCTACACCTTC. Translation gives CSASLGAGLGGNYGYTF.

This clonotype was seen at least ten times. The gene calls are TRBV15 and TRBJ2-5; D unclear. The CDR3 runs 12 residues. The V gene's germline CDR1 is LNHNV and CDR2 YYDKDF (reference sequence). Trimming cost V 0 bases and J 7 bases, with 6 bases left between them. CDR3 in amino acids: CATSRDAGTQYF. CDR3 coding DNA: TGTGCCACCAGCAGAGATGCAGGGACCCAGTACTTC.

Many counts were recorded for this clonotype. The V call is TRBV5-1, the J call TRBJ1-2; no reliable D call. The CDR3 runs to 13 residues. The V and J ends lost 0 bases and 2 bases respectively, with 5 bases between them. The V gene's germline CDR1 is SGHRS and CDR2 YFSETQ. For the CDR3, the DNA is TGCGCCAGCAGCTTGGTGTCCAACTATGGCTACACCTTC. Its protein is CASSLVSNYGYTF.

Details on this clonotype: A read error may be the cause here, since a much bigger clone is one base away. V and J are TRBV28 and TRBJ2-2; D uncertain. Germline assignment: CDR1 MDHEN and CDR2 SYDVKM. V lost 10 bases and J 5 bases, leaving 14 bases between the germline ends. The CDR3 is 13 residues long. The DNA of the CDR3 is TGTGCCAACAGCACGACACGGACCGGGGAGCTGTTTTTT. Translating gives CANSTTRTGELFF. The complete variable domain, with remaining parts taken from reference TRBV28 and TRBJ2-2, reads DVKVTQSSRYLVKRTGEKVFLECVQDMDHENMFWYRQDPGLGLRLIYFSYDVKMKEKGDIPEGYSVSREKKERFSLILESASTNQTSMYLCANSTTRTGELFFGEGSRLTVL.

At least ten counts were recorded for this clonotype. The rearrangement links TRBV7-8 to TRBJ2-1; D is possibly TRBD2 (5 bases). Between the trimmed V and J ends, which lost 7 bases and 7 bases, there was a span of 17 bases. CDR1 is SGHVS, CDR2 FQNEAQ, per germline. This CDR3 has 14 amino acids. The CDR3 loop is CASNQWGSGNEQFF. As DNA, the CDR3 is TGTGCCAGCAACCAGTGGGGTTCGGGGAATGAGCAGTTCTTC.

The CDR3 is CANTRPGTSAINEQFF. The CDR3 nucleotides read TGTGCCAACACCAGACCCGGGACTAGCGCGATCAATGAGCAGTTCTTC. V and J are TRBV2 and TRBJ2-1, with 10 bases lining up with TRBD2. V trimming: 10 bases; J trimming: 6 bases; junction bases outside the gene matches: 15. Looked up from germline, CDR1 is SNHLY and CDR2 is FYNNEI. The CDR3 has 16 residues. Complete variable domain (other parts from reference TRBV2 and TRBJ2-1): EPEVTQTPSHQVTQMGQEVILRCVPISNHLYFYWYRQILGQKVEFLVSFYNNEISEKSEIFDDQFSVERPDGSNFTLKIRSTKLEDSAMYFCANTRPGTSAINEQFFGPGTRLTVL.

The rearrangement links TRBV7-6 to TRBJ1-1; weak D call: TRBD1 (6 bases). V was clipped by 3 bases and J by 1 base, with 9 bases between them. The V gene's germline CDR1 is SGHVS and CDR2 FNYEAQ. The CDR3 sequence is 14 residues long. The CDR3 sequence: CASSLQGGNTEAFF. The CDR3 nucleotides are TGTGCCAGCAGCTTGCAAGGGGGGAACACTGAAGCTTTCTTT.

The sample holds many counts of this clonotype. The rearrangement joins TRBV20-1 to TRBJ2-1, with D perhaps given as TRBD1 or TRBD2 (5 bases each). The V gene's germline CDR1 is DFQATT and CDR2 SNEGSKA (reference sequence). With 6 bases removed from V and 10 bases from J, the gap between germline ends came to 25 bases. The CDR3 is made up of 15 amino acids. CDR3 sequence (DNA): TGCAGTGCCCTTGCACTGGGACGCCCGCGAGGAGAGCAGTTCTTC. It yields the protein CSALALGRPRGEQFF.

This clonotype was seen repeatedly, ten times or more. The V gene is TRBV6-5, the J gene TRBJ1-5; D perhaps matches TRBD1 (5 bases). This CDR3 region has 14 residues. V lost 8 bases and J lost 6, with 17 bases in between. Germline V gene data show CDR1 as MNHEY and CDR2 as SVGAGI. CDR3 nucleotides: TGTGCCAGCCGGGGCAGGGATCCGGGTCAGCCCCAGCATTTT. This encodes CASRGRDPGQPQHF.

This clonotype was seen only a few times. The CDR3 reads CASSEGGQARSQHF. CDR3 coding DNA: TGTGCCAGCAGTGAAGGGGGACAAGCCCGGTCCCAGCATTTT. V and J are TRBV6-1 and TRBJ1-5; D possibly corresponds to TRBD1 (6 bases). Trimming cost V 1 base and J 11 bases, with 15 bases left between them. Germline CDR1 reads MNHNS; CDR2 reads SASEGT. CDR3 size: 14 residues.

This clonotype has only a few counts. The chain uses TRBV6-5 and TRBJ2-5; D remains ambiguous. Germline CDR1 and CDR2: MNHEY and SVGAGI. This CDR3 has 14 residues. The V and J ends lost 0 bases and 7 bases respectively, with 12 bases between them. This CDR3 reads CASSYSTAIGTQYF. CDR3 in DNA: TGTGCCAGCAGTTACTCGACTGCCATTGGGACCCAGTACTTC.

The sample holds many counts of this clonotype. The rearrangement joins TRBV7-8 to TRBJ2-1; 7 bases map to TRBD1. The CDR3 runs to 15 residues. V lost 4 bases and J lost 0; bases outside the gene matches: 3. CDR1 is SGHVS, CDR2 FQNEAQ, per germline. The CDR3 loop is CASSSRDSSYNEQFF. In DNA, the CDR3 is TGTGCCAGCAGCTCCCGGGACAGCTCCTACAATGAGCAGTTCTTC.

This clonotype was observed many times. The chain is built from TRBV6-1 and TRBJ1-2, with D perhaps matching TRBD1 (5 bases). The CDR3 consists of 12 residues. V was shortened by 2 bases and J by 7 bases, with 8 bases between the two germline ends. CDR1 and CDR2 (germline): MNHNS, SASEGT. CDR3 sequence (DNA): TGTGCCAGCAGTGAAAGAGGGACTGGCTACACCTTC. Translated: CASSERGTGYTF.